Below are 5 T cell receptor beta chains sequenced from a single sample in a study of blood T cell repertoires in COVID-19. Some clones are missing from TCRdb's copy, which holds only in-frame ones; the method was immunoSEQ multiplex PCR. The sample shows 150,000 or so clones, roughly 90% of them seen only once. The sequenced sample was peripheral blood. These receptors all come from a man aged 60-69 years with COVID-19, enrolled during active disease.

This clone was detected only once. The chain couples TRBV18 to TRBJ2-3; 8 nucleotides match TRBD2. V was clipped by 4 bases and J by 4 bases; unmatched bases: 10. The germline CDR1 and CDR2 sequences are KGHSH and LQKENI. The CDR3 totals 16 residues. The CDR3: CASSHRERTSPDTQYF. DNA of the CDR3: TGTGCCAGCTCACACCGGGAGAGGACTAGCCCAGATACGCAGTATTTT.

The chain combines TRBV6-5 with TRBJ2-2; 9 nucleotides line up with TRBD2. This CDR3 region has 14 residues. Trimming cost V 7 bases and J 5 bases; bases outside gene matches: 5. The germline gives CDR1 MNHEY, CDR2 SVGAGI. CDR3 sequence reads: CASIGLAGTGELFF. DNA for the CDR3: TGTGCCAGCATAGGTCTAGCGGGGACCGGGGAGCTGTTTTTT.

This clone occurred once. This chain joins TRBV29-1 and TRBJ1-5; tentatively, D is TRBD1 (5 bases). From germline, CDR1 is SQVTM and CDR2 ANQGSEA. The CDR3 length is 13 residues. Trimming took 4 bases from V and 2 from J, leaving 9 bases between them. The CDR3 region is CSVARAGNQPQHF. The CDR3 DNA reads TGCAGCGTTGCCAGGGCGGGCAATCAGCCCCAGCATTTT.

The CDR3 region is CASSFRRQYGYTF. In nucleotides, the CDR3 is TGTGCCAGCAGTTTCCGCAGACAGTATGGCTACACCTTC. This sequence joins TRBV28 and TRBJ1-2; the D gene is possibly TRBD1 (5 bases). This CDR3 is 13 amino acids long. V lost 3 bases and J lost 5, with 10 bases in between. Germline V gives CDR1 MDHEN, CDR2 SYDVKM.

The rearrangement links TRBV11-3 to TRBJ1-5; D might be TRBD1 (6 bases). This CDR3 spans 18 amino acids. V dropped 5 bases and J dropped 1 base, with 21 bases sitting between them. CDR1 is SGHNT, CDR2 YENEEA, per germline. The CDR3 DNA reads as TGTGCCAGCAGCCCCGATCAATTAGACAGGCACAGCAATCAGCCCCAGCATTTT. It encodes CASSPDQLDRHSNQPQHF.